Listed below are T cell receptor beta chains from one sample, sequenced in a study of blood T cell repertoires in COVID-19. The assay was immunoSEQ multiplex PCR, and TCRdb's table has in-frame clones only and misses some. The repertoire holds under 200,000 clones, with approximately 90% as singletons. The specimen sequenced was PBMCs or T cells enriched from blood (not recorded which). The receptors derive from a woman aged 18-35 years who had recovered from COVID-19. CDR3s include the opening cysteine and the closing phenylalanine or tryptophan. A D gene is named only where the DNA matches it firmly. Rows give clone size only sometimes, using once, few, many, or a class for an expanded clone.

D gene	V gene	clone size	J gene	CDR3 DNA	CDR3 protein
TRBD2	TRBV5-8	once	TRBJ2-2	TGTGCCAGCAGCTTGGGGCTTAGCGGGAGACCCACCGGGGAGCTGTTTTTT	CASSLGLSGRPTGELFF
TRBD2	TRBV5-1	NA	TRBJ2-7	TGCGCCAGCAGCTCACTTAGCGGGAGTATTTTGGACGAGCAGTACTTC	CASSSLSGSILDEQYF
TRBD1	TRBV6-5	NA	TRBJ2-7	TGTGCCAGCAGTAGAACCGGGACAGGGGCCGCCGAGCAGTACTTC	CASSRTGTGAAEQYF
NA	TRBV28	NA	TRBJ1-5	TGTGCCAGCAGTTTAACCCAAGCGAGCAATCAGCCCCAGCATTTT	CASSLTQASNQPQHF
NA	TRBV27	NA	TRBJ2-7	TGTGCCAGCCAACGTGGAGGAGGGTCCGAGCAGTACTTC	CASQRGGGSEQYF
TRBD2	TRBV5-1	NA	TRBJ2-2	TGCGCCAGCAGCGGAACGCCCAGGGCTAGCGGGAGGGAATCCGGGGAGCTGTTTTTT	CASSGTPRASGRESGELFF
TRBD2	TRBV2	NA	TRBJ2-7	TGTGCGACCCAAACCGACGGCGGGAGGGTTGCCCAGGAGCAGTACTTC	CATQTDGGRVAQEQYF
TRBD2	TRBV19	NA	TRBJ2-1	TGTGCCAGTAGCGACATAGCGGGAGACTCCTACAATGAGCAGTTCTTC	CASSDIAGDSYNEQFF
NA	TRBV19	NA	TRBJ1-1	TGTGCCACGGGACATCTCCCCTTGAGGAACACTGAAGCTTTCTTT	CATGHLPLRNTEAFF
NA	TRBV29-1	NA	TRBJ2-3	TGCAGCGTGGGCGCAAGCCTAGACTACACAGATACGCAGTATTTT	CSVGASLDYTDTQYF
NA	TRBV12-5	NA	TRBJ2-7	TGTGCTAGTGGTTTTTACAGGGGGGGCGAGCAGTACTTC	CASGFYRGGEQYF
NA	TRBV10-1	NA	TRBJ2-3	TGCGCCAGCCTCAGGGAACAGAACACAGATACGCAGTATTTT	CASLREQNTDTQYF
TRBD1	TRBV6-5	NA	TRBJ2-7	TGTGCCAGCAAAAGGGGACAGGGCCCCTACGAGCAGTACTTC	CASKRGQGPYEQYF
TRBD2	TRBV5-1	NA	TRBJ2-5	TGCGCCAGCACGCTCGGGGCGGGAGGGTTACAAGAGACCCAGTACTTC	CASTLGAGGLQETQYF
NA	TRBV9	NA	TRBJ1-6	TGTGCCAGCAGCGTATTGTGGACAAATTCACCCCTCCACTTT	CASSVLWTNSPLHF
TRBD1	TRBV15	NA	TRBJ1-2	TGTGCCACCAGCAGATCCCCAGGGGGCAACTATGGCTACACCTTC	CATSRSPGGNYGYTF
NA	TRBV20-1	NA	TRBJ1-2	TGCAGTGCTCGGACAGACTATGGCTACACCTTC	CSARTDYGYTF
NA	TRBV11-2	NA	TRBJ2-1	TGTGCCAGCAGCTTAGGTAATCTTGAGCAGTTCTTC	CASSLGNLEQFF
NA	TRBV6-5	NA	TRBJ2-7	TGTGCCAGCAGTTACTCGAGGGCGGGCGAGCAGTACTTC	CASSYSRAGEQYF
TRBD1	TRBV2	NA	TRBJ1-2	TGTGCCAGCAGTACGGGACAGGGAACGGGTGGCTACACCTTC	CASSTGQGTGGYTF